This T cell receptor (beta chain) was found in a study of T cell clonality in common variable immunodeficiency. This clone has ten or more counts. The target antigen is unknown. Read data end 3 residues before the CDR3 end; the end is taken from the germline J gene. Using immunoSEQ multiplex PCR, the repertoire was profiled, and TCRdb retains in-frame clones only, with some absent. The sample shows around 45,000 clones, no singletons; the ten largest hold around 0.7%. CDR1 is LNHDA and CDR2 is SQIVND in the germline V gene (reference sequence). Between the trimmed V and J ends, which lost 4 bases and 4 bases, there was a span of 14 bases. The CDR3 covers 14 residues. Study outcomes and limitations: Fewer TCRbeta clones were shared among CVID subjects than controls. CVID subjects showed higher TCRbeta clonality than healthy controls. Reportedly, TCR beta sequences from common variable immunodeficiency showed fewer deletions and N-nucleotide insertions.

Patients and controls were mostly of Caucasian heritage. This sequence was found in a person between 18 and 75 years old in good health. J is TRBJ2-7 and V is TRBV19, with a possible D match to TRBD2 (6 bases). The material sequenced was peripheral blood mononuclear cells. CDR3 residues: CASSRRAGEYEQYF. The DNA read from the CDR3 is TGTGCCAGTAGTAGGAGGGCAGGTGAATACGAG.